These T cell receptor beta chains were read from a single sample in a study of STAT5B mutations in CD4+ large granular lymphocyte leukemia. Generated by immunoSEQ multiplex PCR, the TCRdb table keeps only in-frame clones and is missing some. This table has roughly 30,000 clones, roughly 82% appearing once. The sample comprised CD4+ T cells from blood buffy coats. The receptors here all came from a human donor in good health. Each CDR3 is given with its conserved first and last residue.

v_gene,j_gene,CDR3aa
TRBV5-5,TRBJ2-7,CASSLTGYREQYF
TRBV7-2,TRBJ2-5,CASSRSRARYF
TRBV5-4,TRBJ2-4,CASSPGRVEGLAKNIQYF
TRBV5-1,TRBJ2-7,CASSLMTALSSTYEQYF
TRBV19,TRBJ1-4,CASSLTSTNEKLFF
TRBV11-2,TRBJ2-5,CASSSDRPPEAQYF
TRBV29-1,TRBJ1-2,CSVEDLDRAGGYTF
TRBV10-3,TRBJ2-1,CAIRDRGGAGRSYNEQFF
TRBV5-1,TRBJ2-6,CASSIGGAHSGANVLTF
TRBV27,TRBJ2-1,CASRRMQRGRSVEQFF
TRBV5-1,TRBJ2-2,CASSLRAWGRNTGELFF
TRBV7-9,TRBJ1-3,CASSSLLGPVTGNTIYF
TRBV9,TRBJ1-2,CASSVVVGNSYGYTF
TRBV6-6,TRBJ1-2,CASSPRDPNYGYTF